The 21 T cell receptor beta chains listed next were all sequenced from one sample in a study of tumor-infiltrating lymphocytes in primary liver carcinoma (dated 2017 in TCRdb). The run used an Illumina HiSeq 2500. A constant-region primer and ProtoScript II reverse transcriptase were used to reverse-transcribe TCRbeta-specific cDNA from around 540 ng total RNA. Three nested multiplex PCR rounds, following a slightly modified ARM-PCR procedure, were used to build the TCRbeta libraries. Each of the first two PCR rounds ran for roughly 11 cycles and used multiplex TRBV1-TRBV30 forward primers together with a Cbeta reverse primer. TCRdb ran its own pipeline on the public reads, namely fastp trimming at Q25 and MiXCR clone calling, and kept in-frame beta chains. Rows are combined by CDR3 protein, so each entry shows the most common genes and DNA. Within this sample are 300,000 to 400,000 distinct CDR3 sequences, with over 55% of them counted one time only. The leading ten clones occupy roughly 9% of the sample.

Blood RNA was extracted from unsorted whole blood with TRIzol reagent; germline DNA came from the DNeasy Blood & Tissue kit. Sequences were obtained from peripheral blood. The receptors come from a man between 40 and 49 years old with primary liver carcinoma and hepatitis B virus infection.

Comment on this clonotype: Because the CDR3 is missing its conserved closing phenylalanine or tryptophan, this is likely a read error. The V call is TRBV29-1, the J call TRBJ2-5; D ambiguous. CDR1 SQVTM and CDR2 ANQGSEA come from the germline V gene. Trimming stripped 6 bases from V and 2 bases from J, with 13 bases between. The CDR3 covers 13 residues. This chain's CDR3 is CSVDMAGQETQYS. CDR3 in DNA: TGCAGCGTCGATATGGCAGGACAAGAGACCCAGTACTCC.

This clonotype appeared a few times. The V and J genes are TRBV7-9 and TRBJ2-7; no firm D call. The V gene lost 3 bases and the J gene lost 6 bases, with 12 bases spanning the gap. Germline-derived CDR1 and CDR2 are SEHNR and FQNEAQ (reference sequence). This CDR3 is 13 amino acids long. The CDR3 DNA reads as TGTGCCAGCAGCTTGGCGGTAGGGCTCGAGCAGTACTTC. It encodes CASSLAVGLEQYF. The full variable domain, its missing parts supplied by reference TRBV7-9 and TRBJ2-7, is DTGVSQNPRHKITKRGQNVTFRCDPISEHNRLYWYRQTLGQGPEFLTYFQNEAQLEKSRLLSDRFSAERPKGSFSTLEIQRTEQGDSAMYLCASSLAVGLEQYFGPGTRLTVT.

This clonotype appeared once. The V and J genes are TRBV11-1 and TRBJ2-7, with a weak D call TRBD1 (5 bases). CDR1 SGHAT and CDR2 FQDESV come from the germline V gene (reference sequence). This CDR3 is 13 amino acids long. Trimming removed 4 bases at V and 3 bases at J, with 10 bases between. The DNA of the CDR3 is TGTGCCAGCAGCTACAGGCGCCTCTACGAGCAGTACTTC. Protein: CASSYRRLYEQYF.

This chain connects TRBV28 to TRBJ1-2; D is ambiguous. Germline loops: CDR1 MDHEN, CDR2 SYDVKM. The CDR3 contains 11 residues. The CDR3 DNA is TGTGTCAACAGCCTCAACTATGGCTACACCTTC. It translates to CVNSLNYGYTF.

This clonotype has a count of ten or more. The chain uses TRBV12-3 or TRBV12-4 and TRBJ2-1; D might be TRBD2 (6 bases). V lost 6 bases to trimming and J lost 7 bases, with 13 bases between them. The CDR3 contains 13 residues. CDR3 in DNA: TGTGCCAGCAGGAAGGAGGGCTTGAATGAGCAGTTCTTC. This codes for CASRKEGLNEQFF.

Details on this clonotype: This sequence may be a read error, since a much larger clone differs from it by one base. This rearrangement joins TRBV5-5 to TRBJ2-3; TRBD2 agrees at 7 bases. Germline trimming cut 7 bases from V and 6 bases from J; bases unmatched to any gene: 20. The CDR3 has 17 amino acids. Per the germline V gene, CDR1 is SGHKS and CDR2 is YYEKEE (reference sequence). The CDR3 DNA reads as TGTGCCAGCGGCCTACGATTGGGAGGGTACGAGAGGGATACGCAGTATTTT. This encodes CASGLRLGGYERDTQYF. Full variable domain (outside the CDR3, taken from reference TRBV5-5 and TRBJ2-3): DAGVTQSPTHLIKTRGQQVTLRCSPISGHKSVSWYQQVLGQGPQFIFQYYEKEERGRGNFPDRFSARQFPNYSSELNVNALLLGDSALYLCASGLRLGGYERDTQYFGPGTRLTVL.

In regard to this clonotype: Likely a read error: the CDR3 ends without its conserved phenylalanine or tryptophan. The chain couples TRBV29-1 to TRBJ2-5; 9 positions agree with TRBD2. This CDR3 has 12 amino acids. With V trimmed by 4 bases and J by 4 bases, 1 base remained unmatched. Looked up from germline, CDR1 is SQVTM and CDR2 is ANQGSEA. DNA for the CDR3: TGCAGCGTTGTACTAGCGGGAGAGACCCAGTACTCC. Its translation: CSVVLAGETQYS.

The chain carries TRBV28 and TRBJ2-1; D remains unclear. The CDR3 sequence is 13 residues long. The germline gives CDR1 MDHEN, CDR2 SYDVKM. The V end lost 6 bases, the J end lost 2 bases, and 8 bases lay between the germline ends. CDR3 in amino acids: CASRPQAYNEQFF. For the CDR3, the DNA is TGTGCCAGCAGGCCTCAAGCCTACAATGAGCAGTTCTTC. Full variable domain (rest looked up from reference TRBV28 and TRBJ2-1): DVKVTQSSRYLVKRTGEKVFLECVQDMDHENMFWYRQDPGLGLRLIYFSYDVKMKEKGDIPEGYSVSREKKERFSLILESASTNQTSMYLCASRPQAYNEQFFGPGTRLTVL.

This clonotype has at least ten counts. The V and J genes are TRBV6-1 and TRBJ1-6; the match to TRBD1 covers 7 bases. The germline V gene has CDR1 MNHNS and CDR2 SASEGT. The CDR3 consists of 15 residues. V gave up 7 bases and J gave up 8 bases; unmatched junction bases: 11. Written as DNA, the CDR3 is TGTGCCAGCATTCGAGGGGGCTTATTGGATTCACCCCTCCACTTT. Translating gives CASIRGGLLDSPLHF.

This sequence joins TRBV28 and TRBJ2-2, with TRBD2 matching over 8 bases. Germline V gene sequence: CDR1 MDHEN, CDR2 SYDVKM. The CDR3 runs to 15 residues. The V and J ends lost 7 bases and 4 bases, in that order; junction bases with no gene match: 8. The CDR3 DNA reads TGTGCCAGCACCGCGAGCGGGAGAGGCACCGGGGAGCTGTTTTTT. Translation gives CASTASGRGTGELFF.

This clonotype was seen at least ten times. The chain is built from TRBV4-3 and TRBJ2-3, with 9 bases matching TRBD1. Per the germline V gene, CDR1 is LGHNA and CDR2 is YSLEER. The CDR3 contains 15 residues. With V trimmed by 4 bases and J by 6 bases, 8 bases remained unmatched. The CDR3 region has the DNA TGCGCCAGCAGCCTAGGGGACAGGGAGGCGGATACGCAGTATTTT. It specifies CASSLGDREADTQYF.

This clonotype was seen a handful of times. For the CDR3, the DNA is TGTGCCAGCAGCCCCTACGGCGGCAGGTCTTACTACGAGCAGTACTTC. Translated: CASSPYGGRSYYEQYF. The J gene is TRBJ2-7, the V gene TRBV7-9; D is unclear. The CDR3 is 16 amino acids. V was trimmed by 5 bases and J by 3 bases, leaving 20 bases between them. CDR1 is SEHNR and CDR2 is FQNEAQ in the germline V gene (reference sequence).

A single count supports this clonotype. One end of the junction does not line up with germline, which may come from a read error. The J gene is TRBJ2-5, the V gene TRBV29-1; D gene uncertain. The CDR3 length is 17 residues. The germline gives CDR1 SQVTM, CDR2 ANQGSEA. CDR3 DNA sequence: TGCAGTGTTGAAGTGTGCGAGCCCAACGGTTACCAAGAGACTCAGTACTTC. It encodes CSVEVCEPNGYQETQYF.

For this clonotype: The junction departs from germline at one end; a sequencing error may be responsible. The chain uses TRBV29-1 and TRBJ2-5; TRBD2 is a possible D gene (6 bases). This CDR3 is built from 12 residues. Germline-derived CDR1 and CDR2 are SQVTM and ANQGSEA. The CDR3 sequence is CSVVTGVESQYF. The CDR3, as DNA: TGCAGCGTGGTCACGGGGGTGGAGAGCCAGTACTTC.

As concerns this clonotype: This could be a read error, since a much larger clone is one nucleotide away. This chain uses TRBV4-2 with TRBJ2-5; the match to TRBD2 covers 12 bases. Germline CDR1 reads LGHNA; CDR2 reads YNFKEQ. V was pared by 4 bases and J by 7 bases, with 13 bases of the junction left unmatched. CDR3 size: 17 residues. The CDR3 reads CASSPRVLAGGPVTQYF. CDR3 in DNA: TGTGCCAGCAGCCCTAGGGTTCTAGCGGGAGGGCCGGTGACCCAGTACTTC.

Regarding this clonotype: A much larger clone differs from this one at a single base, so this may be a read error. The chain joins TRBV6-1 to TRBJ2-7; D might be TRBD1 or TRBD2, each matching 5 bases. The CDR3 runs 13 residues. Per the germline V gene, CDR1 is MNHNS and CDR2 is SASEGT. The DNA for the CDR3 is TGTGCCAGCAGCGAGGGGTTCTCCTGCGAGCAGTACTTC. This translates into CASSEGFSCEQYF.

The V and J genes are TRBV28 and TRBJ2-3, with TRBD2 matching over 10 bases. Germline assignment: CDR1 MDHEN and CDR2 SYDVKM. CDR3 length: 18 residues. The V and J ends lost 5 bases and 4 bases, in that order; junction bases with no gene match: 15. The CDR3 DNA reads as TGTGCCAGCAGTCAATGGCGGTCTAGCGGGAGTCGGTCAGATACGCAGTATTTT. Protein product: CASSQWRSSGSRSDTQYF.

The DNA of the CDR3 is TGTGCCTGGAGTTGGGGCGACGGCGGGGTAGTAAGCAATCAGCCCCAGCATTTT. Amino acids: CAWSWGDGGVVSNQPQHF. The chain carries TRBV30 and TRBJ1-5; a possible D gene is TRBD1 (5 bases). V shed 2 bases and J shed 1 base, with 21 bases lying between them. The CDR3 contains 18 residues. Germline V gives CDR1 GTSNPN, CDR2 SVGIG (reference sequence).

This clonotype was seen ten or more times. The CDR3 region is CASSQVSLGGRITDTQYF. The CDR3 DNA reads TGTGCCAGCAGCCAAGTTAGTCTAGGGGGACGCATCACAGATACGCAGTATTTT. The rearrangement links TRBV4-2 to TRBJ2-3, with a possible D match to TRBD1 (6 bases). The V end lost 1 base, the J end lost 2 bases, and 19 bases lay between the germline ends. The CDR3 is 18 amino acids. Germline-derived CDR1 and CDR2 are LGHNA and YNFKEQ.

On this clonotype itself: A read error may explain this, as a much larger clone is one base away. This chain uses TRBV29-1 with TRBJ2-3, with 9 bases that match TRBD1. The CDR3 runs 13 residues. CDR1 and CDR2 from the germline V gene are SQVTM and ANQGSEA. The junction had 5 bases not matched to a gene; V was cut back by 8 bases and J by 2 bases. The CDR3 sequence is CSIGTGNTDTQYF. In DNA, the CDR3 is TGCAGCATCGGGACAGGGAACACAGATACGCAGTATTTT.

Ten or more counts support this clonotype. As DNA, the CDR3 is TGTGCCAGCAGCTCTTTAGCGGATAGCACAGATACGCAGTATTTT. It translates to CASSSLADSTDTQYF. This rearrangement joins TRBV6-1 to TRBJ2-3; the D gene is possibly TRBD2 (6 bases). The length of the CDR3 is 15 residues. The germline CDR1 and CDR2 sequences are MNHNS and SASEGT. The ends were cut back, 6 bases at V and 0 bases at J, with 13 bases in the middle.